Reported below is one T cell receptor beta chain. Its antigen is unknown. It may be a read error: a sequence one base away is much more abundant. The source of the sample is a study of blood T cells in healthy people across ages. Whole-study findings and limits: Leaving the PBMCs unsorted stopped any conclusive comparison of naive versus antigen-experienced cells.

Germline V gene lookup returns CDR1 SGHTA and CDR2 FQGNSA. The CDR3 is 13 amino acids. The authors ran a second PCR of about 6 to 11 cycles using a sample-barcoded 5' primer and a J-beta primer mix. TCRdb ran MiXCR on the 5' RACE reads and lists one entry per CDR3 protein. This sample yields 600,000 to 800,000 distinct CDR3 sequences, of which about 51% are seen a single time; less than 15% belongs to the top ten. The clonotype originates from a woman older than 75 in good health. This chain uses TRBV7-2 with TRBJ1-2; a weak D match, TRBD1 (6 bases). Specimen: blood. The CDR3 DNA sequence: TGTGCCGGCAGCTTAGGGGGAAACTATGGCTACACCTTC. This encodes CAGSLGGNYGYTF.